This TCR beta chain was documented in a study of blood T cells in healthy people across ages. Sample-barcoded 5' priming and a J-beta primer mix drove a second PCR of roughly 6 to 12 cycles. TCRdb reanalysed the 5' RACE reads using MiXCR and keeps one entry per CDR3 protein. The profile shows 540,000 or so distinct CDR3 sequences, about 26% of them singletons. Germline V gene lookup returns CDR1 SGHVS and CDR2 FQNEAQ. The CDR3 length is 14 residues. V was trimmed by 5 bases and J by 4 bases, leaving 13 bases between them. Study findings and constraints: The long-lived group displayed more naive CD4+ cells, plus higher diversity, than the aged donors did. Older age went with lower TCR beta diversity per million T cells, in a roughly linear way.

For this clonotype: What it binds is unknown.

The receptor was derived from a woman aged 65 to 85 in good health. The specimen sequenced was blood. This rearrangement joins TRBV7-8 to TRBJ2-3, with a possible D match to TRBD1 (5 bases). The CDR3 region is CASSDLRVADTQYF. The CDR3 DNA follows: TGTGCCAGCAGCGATCTCAGGGTAGCAGATACGCAGTATTTT.